What follows are 5 T cell receptor beta chains derived from one specimen sequenced in a study of beta chain features in type 1 diabetes. Study observations and caveats: In every one of the four CD4+ subsets, TCRB CDR3s were moderately but significantly shorter in Type 1 diabetes patients.

No antigen is known for these receptors. cDNA synthesis used the whole RNA isolate, giving expressed TCRB sequences. TCRdb's table, derived via immunoSEQ multiplex PCR, lists solely in-frame clones and lacks some. This table holds about 660,000 clones, about 14% found once. The material sequenced was naive CD4+ T cells from blood. The receptors come from a man aged 18 to 30 with type 1 diabetes.

This clone was detected only a few times. The chain couples TRBV10-3 to TRBJ2-1, with D possibly matching TRBD1 (7 bases). Trimming removed 8 bases at V and 8 bases at J, with 19 bases between. In germline, CDR1 is ENHRY, CDR2 SYGVKD. The CDR3 extends over 14 amino acids. CDR3 region: CAIGRQGGRHEQFF. The CDR3 DNA sequence: TGTGCCATCGGGAGACAGGGAGGTAGACATGAGCAGTTCTTC.

This clone was seen a handful of times. Other nucleotide sequences from this sample produce the same CDR3. The V call is TRBV9, the J call TRBJ2-2; D not certain. The CDR3 extends over 12 amino acids. Germline CDR1 and CDR2: SGDLS and YYNGEE. The ends were cut back, 0 bases at V and 4 bases at J, with 1 base in the middle. For the CDR3, the DNA is TGTGCCAGCAGCGTAGCCACCGGGGAGCTGTTTTTT. Its translation is CASSVATGELFF.

The chain links TRBV4-3 to TRBJ2-1; no clear D gene. CDR3 length equals 15 residues. Germline V gene sequence: CDR1 LGHNA, CDR2 YSLEER. V was shortened by 4 bases and J by 0 bases, with 10 bases between the two germline ends. The CDR3 reads CASSPYFPSYNEQFF. The DNA for the CDR3 is TGCGCCAGCAGCCCCTATTTCCCCTCCTACAATGAGCAGTTCTTC.

The CDR3 coding sequence is TGTGCCAGCAGCGCCCAGGGGGACTATAATTCACCCCTCCACTTT. It encodes CASSAQGDYNSPLHF. The gene calls are TRBV7-3 and TRBJ1-6; TRBD1 matches 7 bases. This CDR3 contains 15 residues. After removal of 5 bases from V and 3 bases from J, the junction contained 4 bases not matched to a gene. Germline V lookup: CDR1 SGHTA, CDR2 FQGTGA.

This clone was detected a few times. This sequence joins TRBV30 and TRBJ1-3, with a possible D match to TRBD1 (5 bases). The CDR3 runs to 15 residues. Trimming pared 2 bases from V and 0 bases from J, leaving 11 bases between. Looked up from germline, CDR1 is GTSNPN and CDR2 is SVGIG (reference sequence). CDR3 DNA sequence: TGTGCCTGGAGTCCTTCAGACAGCTCTGGAAACACCATATATTTT. It is translated as CAWSPSDSSGNTIYF.